The 21 T cell receptor beta chains listed next were all sequenced from one sample in a study of T cell responses to AZD1222 COVID-19 vaccine. The method was immunoSEQ multiplex PCR; TCRdb's version includes in-frame clones alone and lacks a portion of them. The sample has 130,000 or so clones; over 90% are singletons. Sequencing was performed on peripheral blood, taken on day 0 of AZD1222 vaccination. The receptors were sampled from an adult in good health.

The chain combines TRBV27 with TRBJ2-7; 10 bases line up with TRBD1. Germline V gene sequence: CDR1 MNHEY, CDR2 SMNVEV (reference sequence). Trimming at V came to 6 bases and at J to 0 bases, leaving 5 bases not matched to a gene. This CDR3 has 15 residues. The CDR3 protein is CASRRGQGNSYEQYF. CDR3 coding DNA: TGTGCCAGCAGACGGGGACAGGGGAACTCCTACGAGCAGTACTTC.

The rearrangement uses TRBV25-1 and TRBJ2-3; TRBD1 might be the D (5 bases). The V end lost 5 bases, the J end lost 2 bases, and 8 bases lay between the germline ends. This CDR3 is built from 13 residues. The germline gives CDR1 MGHDK, CDR2 SYGVNS. The CDR3 spells CASSQGVTDTQYF. CDR3 bases: TGTGCCAGCAGTCAGGGTGTCACAGATACGCAGTATTTT.

J is TRBJ2-1 and V is TRBV4-2; D gene ambiguous. Trimming removed 0 bases at V and 7 bases at J, with 13 bases between. The CDR3 consists of 15 residues. Germline V gene sequence: CDR1 LGHNA, CDR2 YNFKEQ. The CDR3 here is CASSQDLSAINEQFF. The CDR3 DNA sequence: TGTGCCAGCAGCCAAGATTTATCGGCTATAAATGAGCAGTTCTTC.

In this sample, this clone turned up once. The rearrangement uses TRBV11-2 and TRBJ2-7; D gene unclear. The germline V gene has CDR1 SGHAT and CDR2 FQNNGV. The length of the CDR3 is 12 residues. V lost 5 bases and J 3 bases, leaving 8 bases between the germline ends. The CDR3 bases are TGTGCCAGCAGCCCACAACGCTACGAGCAGTACTTC. Protein product: CASSPQRYEQYF.

The V and J genes are TRBV27 and TRBJ1-3; tentative D call: TRBD1 (6 bases). Germline CDR1 MNHEY, CDR2 SMNVEV (reference sequence). The CDR3 has 16 residues. The ends were cut back, 2 bases at V and 0 bases at J, with 11 bases in the middle. This CDR3 reads CASSLTAGASGNTIYF. The CDR3 DNA reads as TGTGCCAGCAGTTTAACCGCAGGGGCCTCTGGAAACACCATATATTTT.

V usage is TRBV7-8 and J usage is TRBJ2-3; TRBD1 might be the D (6 bases). Germline values: CDR1 SGHVS, CDR2 FQNEAQ. The CDR3 is 16 residues long. Between the trimmed V and J ends, which lost 5 bases and 1 base, there was a span of 16 bases. CDR3 residues: CASSPTGLGGTDTQYF. DNA of the CDR3: TGTGCCAGCAGCCCGACAGGTCTGGGGGGCACAGATACGCAGTATTTT.

The chain joins TRBV11-2 to TRBJ1-6; TRBD1 is a possible D gene (5 bases). Germline CDR1 SGHAT, CDR2 FQNNGV. There are 18 residues in the CDR3. Trimming cost V 5 bases and J 7 bases, with 24 bases left between them. Here the CDR3 DNA reads TGTGCCAGCAGCCTTAGGATGTTGGCAGGGAGTACGAATTCACCCCTCCACTTT. It yields the protein CASSLRMLAGSTNSPLHF.

CDR3: CASNDLRTGGLNGYTF. CDR3 DNA: TGTGCCAGCAATGATCTACGGACAGGGGGATTGAATGGCTACACCTTC. The rearrangement uses TRBV6-1 and TRBJ1-2, with 10 positions matching TRBD1. The germline V gene encodes CDR1 MNHNS and CDR2 SASEGT. The CDR3 contains 16 residues. After removal of 7 bases from V and 6 bases from J, the junction contained 14 bases not matched to a gene.

V usage is TRBV27 and J usage is TRBJ1-3; weak D call: TRBD1 (5 bases). Trimming took 8 bases from V and 2 from J, leaving 13 bases between them. The CDR3 length is 14 residues. CDR1 is MNHEY and CDR2 is SMNVEV in the germline V gene (reference sequence). In nucleotides, the CDR3 is TGTGCCAGCGGCGACAGATCCCCTGGAAACACCATATATTTT. Its protein is CASGDRSPGNTIYF.

The J gene is TRBJ2-3, the V gene TRBV9; 7 nucleotides agree with TRBD2. The germline gives CDR1 SGDLS, CDR2 YYNGEE. V was clipped by 0 bases and J by 0 bases; unmatched bases: 4. The CDR3 has 16 amino acids. DNA for the CDR3: TGTGCCAGCAGCGTAGGAGCGGGAAGTAGCACAGATACGCAGTATTTT. Protein product: CASSVGAGSSTDTQYF.

The gene calls are TRBV15 and TRBJ2-2; D not resolved. Between the trimmed V and J ends, which lost 1 base and 5 bases, there was a span of 5 bases. The CDR3 covers 13 residues. The V gene's germline CDR1 is LNHNV and CDR2 YYDKDF (reference sequence). This chain's CDR3 is CATSRATTGELFF. The CDR3 bases are TGTGCCACCAGCAGAGCAACTACCGGGGAGCTGTTTTTT.

This chain uses TRBV19 with TRBJ1-5; 7 nucleotides agree with TRBD1. Germline CDR1 is LNHDA and CDR2 is SQIVND (reference sequence). This CDR3 contains 16 residues. With 4 bases clipped from V and 4 bases from J, the junction kept 10 bases outside the gene matches. The CDR3 spells CASSKQTGPKNQPQHF. The CDR3 DNA reads TGTGCCAGTAGTAAACAGACAGGGCCGAAAAATCAGCCCCAGCATTTT.

The rearrangement links TRBV9 to TRBJ2-1, with unresolved D. Germline values: CDR1 SGDLS, CDR2 YYNGEE. The germline V and J ends were trimmed by 0 bases and 5 bases, with 3 bases remaining between them. CDR3 length: 12 amino acids. CDR3 sequence reads: CASSVVHNEQFF. The CDR3, as DNA: TGTGCCAGCAGCGTAGTCCACAATGAGCAGTTCTTC.

Comment on this clone: Other DNA variants within this sample encode the same CDR3. The chain joins TRBV9 to TRBJ2-7; D gene ambiguous. V was shortened by 3 bases and J by 6 bases, with 10 bases between the two germline ends. The germline CDR1 and CDR2 sequences are SGDLS and YYNGEE. The CDR3 contains 12 residues. CDR3 in amino acids: CASSATVGEQYF. CDR3 nucleotide sequence: TGTGCCAGCAGCGCCACCGTCGGCGAGCAGTACTTC.

The rearrangement joins TRBV3-1 (or the pseudogene TRBV3-2) to TRBJ2-3, with a weak D call TRBD1 (6 bases). Germline V gene lookup returns CDR1 LGHDT and CDR2 YNNKEL (reference sequence). The CDR3 runs 17 residues. Trimming shortened V by 0 bases and J by 5 bases, and 18 bases separated the two germline ends. The DNA of the CDR3 is TGTGCCAGCAGCCAAGATGGAACAGGGCGTTTTGGAGATACGCAGTATTTT. Its protein product is CASSQDGTGRFGDTQYF.

This clone showed up just once. This sequence joins TRBV6-5 and TRBJ1-2, with no clear D. From germline, CDR1 is MNHEY and CDR2 SVGAGI. The CDR3 totals 14 residues. Trimming removed 10 bases from V and 5 bases from J, with 20 bases in between. CDR3 in DNA: TGTGCCATCCCCGTATCTTCTGACTGGTATGGCTACACCTTC. Translating gives CAIPVSSDWYGYTF.

J is TRBJ2-7 and V is TRBV9; 12 nucleotides align to TRBD2. Germline CDR1 and CDR2: SGDLS and YYNGEE. V dropped 4 bases and J dropped 1; count of bases not matched to a gene: 3. The CDR3 runs 15 residues. In nucleotides, the CDR3 is TGTGCCAGCAGCCCGGGACTAGCGGGTTCCTACGAGCAGTACTTC. Translating it yields CASSPGLAGSYEQYF. Based on the CDR3 plus reference TRBV9 and TRBJ2-7, the full variable domain is DSGVTQTPKHLITATGQRVTLRCSPRSGDLSVYWYQQSLDQGLQFLIQYYNGEERAKGNILERFSAQQFPDLHSELNLSSLELGDSALYFCASSPGLAGSYEQYFGPGTRLTVT.

The chain couples TRBV11-2 to TRBJ1-1; D is possibly TRBD1 (5 bases). Germline V gives CDR1 SGHAT, CDR2 FQNNGV. The V end was cut by 4 bases, the J end by 0 bases, with 18 bases between. The length of the CDR3 is 17 residues. CDR3 protein: CASSSGGTFKMNTEAFF. As DNA, the CDR3 is TGTGCCAGCAGCTCCGGCGGGACTTTTAAAATGAACACTGAAGCTTTCTTT.

The chain links TRBV7-9 to TRBJ1-1; weak D call: TRBD1 (6 bases). V lost 5 bases and J lost 5, with 18 bases in between. The length of the CDR3 is 15 residues. Germline V gene data show CDR1 as SEHNR and CDR2 as FQNEAQ (reference sequence). CDR3 bases: TGTGCCAGCAGCCTAACAGGGCTGGGGGGAACTGAAGCTTTCTTT. Protein: CASSLTGLGGTEAFF.

The chain employs TRBV4-3 and TRBJ2-3; D not certain. Germline assignment: CDR1 LGHNA and CDR2 YSLEER. Trimming took off 1 base at V and 0 bases at J, with 11 bases between the two ends. CDR3 length equals 16 residues. For the CDR3, the DNA is TGCGCCAGCAGCCAAGTGCTATCCACTAGCACAGATACGCAGTATTTT. Protein sequence: CASSQVLSTSTDTQYF.

CDR3 nucleotides: TGTGCCAGCAGTTTAGACGGGACATCCACCTATGGCTACACCTTC. It encodes CASSLDGTSTYGYTF. V and J are TRBV28 and TRBJ1-2; TRBD1 is a possible D gene (6 bases). CDR3 length: 15 residues. V was clipped by 2 bases and J by 4 bases, with 14 bases between them. Germline lookup yields CDR1 MDHEN and CDR2 SYDVKM.